This TCR beta chain emerged from a study of shared clonotypes between healthy human individuals. Overall study findings and caveats: Clonotypes shared by all four donors outscored non-shared clonotypes in generation probability.

In regard to this clone: Its antigen is unidentified.

Sorted subsets were amplified in replicate PCRs using 200 to 250 ng DNA, roughly 30,000 T cell genomes. Assay: immunoSEQ multiplex PCR; the TCRdb copy retains only in-frame clones and omits some. The profile covers over a million clones, with around 98% appearing a single time and approximately 0.45% taken by the ten largest. CDR1 and CDR2 (germline): MDHEN, SYDVKM. The junction had 4 bases not matched to a gene; V was cut back by 3 bases and J by 0 bases. This CDR3 spans 15 amino acids. The receptor was isolated from a man aged 25-40 years in good health. The specimen was naive CD4+ T cells sorted from blood. The subset was: CD45RA+ positively selected. The V gene is TRBV28, the J gene TRBJ1-1, with 7 bases aligning to TRBD1. CDR3 bases: TGTGCCAGCAGTTTTCAGGACAGGATGAACACTGAAGCTTTCTTT. This sequence encodes CASSFQDRMNTEAFF.